Listed below are T cell receptor beta chains from one sample, sequenced in a study of control samples from healthy donors and cancer patients. Libraries were prepared by immunoSEQ multiplex PCR; TCRdb keeps only in-frame clonotypes and omits some of them. The data hold 90,000 to 95,000 clones, with roughly 80% observed a single time. Input material: blood. These receptors originate from a man aged 30 to 45 in good health. The CDR3 runs from the conserved cysteine through the conserved F or W. Fields, in order: V gene, J gene, CDR3 protein.

>TRBV11-2|TRBJ2-1
CASSLDGDPPRDEQFF
>TRBV27|TRBJ1-2
CASGPLTAYGYTF
>TRBV5-6|TRBJ1-6
CASNFGQGDSPLHF
>TRBV28|TRBJ2-3
CASRFAGGADTQYF
>TRBV19|TRBJ2-4
CASSIGWGIINIQYF
>TRBV3-1/TRBV3-2|TRBJ1-3
CASSQERATGLGNTIYF
>TRBV18|TRBJ1-2
CASSGELTPGGYTF
>TRBV30|TRBJ1-1
CAWSRGATEAFF
>TRBV18|TRBJ2-6
CASSPGPTGPTGANVLTF
>TRBV19|TRBJ1-6
CASSQITGKGNSPLHF
>TRBV5-1|TRBJ2-5
CASSSSSGTQYF
>TRBV23-1|TRBJ1-1
CASTQPRGNTEAFF
>TRBV27|TRBJ1-6
CASSFTGREAPLHF
>TRBV29-1|TRBJ2-1
CSVDGGRAQFF
>TRBV2|TRBJ2-2
CASSEIRGRSGELFF
>TRBV6-2/TRBV6-3|TRBJ2-1
CASSWQGNEQFF
>TRBV7-2|TRBJ2-3
CASSSSVAGGGTDTQYF
>TRBV19|TRBJ1-5
CASSTSGGKYRQPQHF
>TRBV6-5|TRBJ2-1
CASSSGTGYNEQFF
>TRBV3-1/TRBV3-2|TRBJ1-3
CASSQGGSGNTIYF
>TRBV15|TRBJ2-3
CATSPFGGRGSSDTQYF
>TRBV19|TRBJ1-4
CASSFRRLNEKLFF
>TRBV27|TRBJ2-2
CASSFGGELFF
>TRBV29-1|TRBJ2-5
CSVPIGSQETQYF
>TRBV19|TRBJ2-1
CASSISPGLHNEQFF
>TRBV27|TRBJ1-5
CASSRDRASNQPQHF
>TRBV5-1|TRBJ1-1
CASSLEGIGAFF
>TRBV25-1|TRBJ2-1
CASSGRDSFYNEQFF
>TRBV28|TRBJ1-6
CASRNQGGSPLHF
>TRBV10-3|TRBJ1-2
CATQSRGQTIYGYTF
>TRBV10-3|TRBJ2-5
CAIAGNQETQYF
>TRBV18|TRBJ1-1
CASSPKGEDTEAFF
>TRBV12-3/TRBV12-4|TRBJ1-1
CASTRRGGTEAFF
>TRBV2|TRBJ2-3
CASSLYESDTQYF
>TRBV2|TRBJ1-2
CASTQQRIHTHYGYTF
>TRBV7-9|TRBJ2-5
CASSKEETQYF
>TRBV5-1|TRBJ2-4
CASSPGERRLAKNIQYF
>TRBV5-5|TRBJ1-2
CASSLVAGTGRNGYTF
>TRBV9|TRBJ2-3
CASSVVVGGADTQYF
>TRBV7-9|TRBJ1-1
CARGTGQIGTEAFF